This paragraph covers one T cell receptor (beta chain) sequence. All TCR cDNA molecules were individually tagged with a unique molecular identifier. Using its own MiXCR run on the 5' RACE reads, TCRdb lists one record per CDR3 protein. Among 6,500 or so distinct CDR3 sequences listed, roughly 8.3% were seen once. Regarding time point: sample taken at primary tumor resection. Donation came from roughly 72 patients with untreated early-stage non-small cell lung cancer. Sequencing of whole RNA from tumor, nontumor lung or frozen PBMC involved no sorting. The V gene lost 6 bases and the J gene lost 6 bases, with 12 bases spanning the gap. There are 13 residues in the CDR3. Germline lookup yields CDR1 KGHSH and CDR2 LQKENI. This sample was included in a study of spatial heterogeneity in lung cancer.

The material sequenced was normal lung tissue next to the tumor, taken at surgery. This chain joins TRBV18 and TRBJ2-1, with D possibly called TRBD1 or TRBD2 (5 bases each). This sequence was found in a female donor with early-stage non-small cell lung cancer. The CDR3 reads CASSGTEFNEQFF. The CDR3 region has the DNA TGTGCCAGCTCGGGGACGGAATTCAATGAGCAGTTCTTC.